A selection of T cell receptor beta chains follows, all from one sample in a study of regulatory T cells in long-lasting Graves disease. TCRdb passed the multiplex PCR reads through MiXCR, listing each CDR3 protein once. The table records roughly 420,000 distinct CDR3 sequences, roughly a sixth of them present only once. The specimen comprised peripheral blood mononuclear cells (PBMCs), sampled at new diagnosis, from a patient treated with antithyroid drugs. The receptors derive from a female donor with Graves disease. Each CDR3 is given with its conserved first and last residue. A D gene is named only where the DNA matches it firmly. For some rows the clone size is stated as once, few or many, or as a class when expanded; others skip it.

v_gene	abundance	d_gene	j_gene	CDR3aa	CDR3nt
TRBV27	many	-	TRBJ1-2	CASSITHNYGYTF	TGTGCCAGCAGTATCACACATAACTATGGCTACACCTTC
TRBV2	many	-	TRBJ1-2	CASSDRGGIYGYTF	TGTGCCAGCAGTGATCGGGGGGGCATCTATGGCTACACCTTC
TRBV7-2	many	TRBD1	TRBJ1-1	CASSSRGTEAFF	TGTGCCAGCAGCTCCAGGGGGACTGAAGCTTTCTTT
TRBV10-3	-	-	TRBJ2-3	CATRGGPDTQYF	TGTGCCACAAGAGGGGGGCCAGATACGCAGTATTTT
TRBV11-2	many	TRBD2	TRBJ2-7	CASSSGSGRAFYEQYF	TGTGCCAGCAGCTCCGGGAGCGGGAGGGCCTTCTACGAGCAGTACTTC
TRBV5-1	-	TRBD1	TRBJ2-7	CASSFLLRDRESHEQYF	TGTGCCAGCAGCTTCCTTCTCCGGGACAGGGAGTCCCACGAGCAGTACTTC
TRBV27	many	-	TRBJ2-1	CASSLVGRTATEQFF	TGTGCCAGCAGTTTAGTAGGCCGGACAGCGACAGAGCAGTTCTTC
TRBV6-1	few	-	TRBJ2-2	CASIGNTGELFF	TGTGCCAGCATTGGGAACACCGGGGAGCTGTTTTTT
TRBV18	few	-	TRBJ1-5	CASSPAGLTGNQPQHF	TGTGCCAGCTCACCAGCGGGACTCACTGGAAATCAGCCCCAGCATTTT
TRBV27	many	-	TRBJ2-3	CASSFGGVRTDTQYF	TGTGCCAGCAGTTTCGGGGGTGTTCGCACAGATACGCAGTATTTT
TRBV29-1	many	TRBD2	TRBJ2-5	CSVGGLAEETQYF	TGCAGCGTTGGCGGACTAGCGGAAGAGACCCAGTACTTC
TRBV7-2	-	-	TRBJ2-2	CASSSGRVANTGELFF	TGTGCCAGCAGCTCAGGCAGGGTTGCGAACACCGGGGAGCTGTTTTTT
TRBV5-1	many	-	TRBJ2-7	CASSLVVGSEISYEQYF	TGCGCCAGCAGCTTGGTCGTAGGCAGCGAAATCAGCTACGAGCAGTACTTC
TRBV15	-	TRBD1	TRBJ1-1	CATSRDRAGGTEAFF	TGTGCCACCAGCAGAGATCGGGCAGGGGGCACTGAAGCTTTCTTT
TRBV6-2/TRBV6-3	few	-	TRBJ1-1	CASSRGAPTEAFF	TGTGCCAGCAGTCGGGGCGCCCCCACTGAAGCTTTCTTT
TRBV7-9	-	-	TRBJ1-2	CASSIGQYYGYTF	TGTGCCAGCAGCATAGGACAGTACTATGGCTACACCTTC
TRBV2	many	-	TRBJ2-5	CASRVPAGETQYF	TGTGCCAGCAGAGTTCCGGCTGGGGAGACCCAGTACTTC
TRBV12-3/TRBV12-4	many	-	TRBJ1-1	CASSPRDGNLNTEAFF	TGTGCCAGCAGTCCTCGGGACGGGAATTTGAACACTGAAGCTTTCTTT
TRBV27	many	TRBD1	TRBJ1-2	CASSYQGDYGYTF	TGTGCCAGCAGTTACCAGGGGGACTATGGCTACACCTTC
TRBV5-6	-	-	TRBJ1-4	CASSLQTGGYEKLFF	TGTGCCAGCAGCTTACAGACAGGAGGGTATGAAAAACTGTTTTTT
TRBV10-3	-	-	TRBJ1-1	CAISEGVGAFF	TGTGCCATCAGTGAGGGAGTGGGGGCTTTCTTT
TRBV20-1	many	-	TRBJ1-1	CSAPKPGRMNTEAFF	TGCAGTGCCCCGAAACCGGGGAGGATGAACACTGAAGCTTTCTTT
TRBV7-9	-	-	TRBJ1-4	CASSFPQPSEKLFF	TGTGCCAGCAGCTTTCCCCAGCCGAGTGAAAAACTGTTTTTT
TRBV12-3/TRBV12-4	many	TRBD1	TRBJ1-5	CASGGTGAVNQPQHF	TGTGCCAGCGGGGGGACAGGAGCGGTCAATCAGCCCCAGCATTTT
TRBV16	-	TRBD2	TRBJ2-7	CASSQPAHGYGAGGPYEQYF	TGTGCCAGCAGCCAACCCGCTCACGGGTATGGTGCGGGAGGGCCCTACGAGCAGTACTTC
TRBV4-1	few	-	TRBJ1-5	CASSQVGGGSNQPQHF	TGCGCCAGCAGCCAGGTAGGGGGGGGTAGCAATCAGCCCCAGCATTTT
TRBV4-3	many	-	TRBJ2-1	CASSQSWRGNEQFF	TGCGCCAGCAGCCAAAGTTGGAGGGGCAATGAGCAGTTCTTC
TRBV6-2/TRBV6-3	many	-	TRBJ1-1	CASSFFTGRGNTEAFF	TGTGCCAGCAGTTTTTTTACGGGACGCGGGAACACTGAAGCTTTCTTT
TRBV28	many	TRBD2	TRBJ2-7	CASSLGAGDYEQYF	TGTGCCAGCAGTTTAGGGGCGGGAGACTACGAGCAGTACTTC
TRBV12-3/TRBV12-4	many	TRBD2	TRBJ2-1	CASRPPGLAGGRLYNEQFF	TGTGCCAGCAGACCTCCGGGACTAGCGGGAGGGAGGCTCTACAATGAGCAGTTCTTC
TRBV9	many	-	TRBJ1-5	CASSVGLDSNQPQHF	TGTGCCAGCAGCGTAGGACTCGATAGCAATCAGCCCCAGCATTTT
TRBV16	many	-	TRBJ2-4	CASSQPLGTVQYF	TGTGCCAGCAGCCAGCCACTCGGCACAGTTCAGTACTTC
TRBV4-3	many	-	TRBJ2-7	CASSQHPTYEQYF	TGCGCCAGCAGCCAACACCCGACGTACGAGCAGTACTTC
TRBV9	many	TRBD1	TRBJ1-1	CASSVGGGTGTEAFF	TGTGCCAGCAGCGTGGGGGGGGGGACAGGCACTGAAGCTTTCTTT
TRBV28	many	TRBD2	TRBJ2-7	CASSLSLAGGPKAYEQYF	TGTGCCAGCAGTTTATCCCTAGCGGGAGGACCGAAAGCCTACGAGCAGTACTTC
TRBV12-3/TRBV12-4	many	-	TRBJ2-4	CASSLAREDRSSFQYF	TGTGCCAGCAGTTTAGCGCGGGAAGACCGGTCGTCTTTTCAGTACTTC
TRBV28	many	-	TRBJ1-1	CASRKPGRTIEAFF	TGTGCCAGCAGGAAACCGGGACGTACTATTGAAGCTTTCTTT
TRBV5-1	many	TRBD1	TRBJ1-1	CASSFRDRGLHTEAFF	TGCGCCAGCAGCTTCCGGGACAGGGGGCTTCACACTGAAGCTTTCTTT
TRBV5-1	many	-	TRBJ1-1	CASSLVGDTLNTEAFF	TGCGCCAGCAGCTTGGTGGGGGATACCTTGAACACTGAAGCTTTCTTT
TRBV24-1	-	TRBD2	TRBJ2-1	CATGVTSGSRNEQFF	TGTGCCACCGGGGTTACTAGCGGGAGTCGAAATGAGCAGTTCTTC
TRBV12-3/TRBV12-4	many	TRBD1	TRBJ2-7	CASRKTGGSYEQYF	TGTGCCAGCAGGAAGACAGGGGGTTCCTACGAGCAGTACTTC
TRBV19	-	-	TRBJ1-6	CASSITGDSPLHF	TGTGCCAGTAGTATTACGGGGGATTCACCCCTCCACTTT
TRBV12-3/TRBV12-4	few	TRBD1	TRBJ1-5	CASSTGVANQPQHF	TGTGCCAGCAGTACAGGGGTGGCGAATCAGCCCCAGCATTTT
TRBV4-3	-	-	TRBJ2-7	CASSQELGSTYEQYF	TGCGCCAGCAGCCAAGAGCTCGGGTCTACCTACGAGCAGTACTTC
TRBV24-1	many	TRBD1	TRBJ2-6	CATSDAQGAPSGANVLTF	TGTGCCACCAGTGATGCCCAGGGGGCACCCTCTGGGGCCAACGTCCTGACTTTC
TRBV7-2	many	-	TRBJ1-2	CASSTLEGSYTF	TGTGCCAGCAGCACCTTGGAGGGGAGCTACACCTTC